The clone carrying this T cell receptor (beta chain) showed up just a few times. The antigen remains unidentified. The data originate from a study of T cells after yellow fever vaccination. TCRdb processed the 5' RACE reads anew with MiXCR; each CDR3 protein has one entry. The profile shows some 560,000 distinct CDR3 sequences, about 19% of them singletons. Points from the study as a whole: The appearance of a small share of clonotypes in both CD4 and CD8 compartments was observed. The study noted that FACS-sorted repertoires could contain abundant clonotypes contaminating from the bulk population. Re-detected after boosting: most primary clones, 96% of CD4 and less than 90% of CD8.

This CDR3 region has 15 residues. Germline CDR1 DFQATT, CDR2 SNEGSKA (reference sequence). V trimming: 3 bases; J trimming: 2 bases; junction bases outside the gene matches: 7. This specimen consisted of PBMCs, obtained 15 days after the yellow fever booster vaccination. The sequence was collected from a man aged 25-40 years who received the YFV17D yellow fever vaccine. The V gene is TRBV20-1, the J gene TRBJ2-1; 7 bases fit TRBD2. CDR3 sequence reads: CSARARGGPYNEQFF. The CDR3 DNA follows: TGCAGTGCTAGGGCTAGGGGAGGGCCCTACAATGAGCAGTTCTTC.